The 29 T cell receptor beta chains in this list originate from one sample, sequenced in a study of immune characterization of retroperitoneal liposarcoma. One entry per CDR3 protein, called by TCRdb with MiXCR from the PCR reads. The data contain about 2,600 distinct CDR3 sequences, 49% of them seen just once; the ten biggest clones take up 50% to 70%. Material: tumor tissue. These receptors were collected from a female donor with retroperitoneal liposarcoma.

This clonotype was counted between two and nine times. V is TRBV6-1 and J is TRBJ2-5, with 10 bases that match TRBD1. J was trimmed by 5 bases and V by 5 bases; bases with no gene match: 11. In germline, CDR1 is MNHNS, CDR2 SASEGT. There are 16 residues in the CDR3. This CDR3 reads CASSSGGQGSGETQYF. Here the CDR3 DNA reads TGTGCCAGCAGTTCCGGGGGACAGGGGTCTGGGGAGACCCAGTACTTC.

This clonotype showed up just a few times. The chain combines TRBV7-2 with TRBJ2-1; TRBD2 might be the D (6 bases). The assigned J gene may be wrong: the sequence end matches TRBJ2-7 better. Per the germline V gene, CDR1 is SGHTA and CDR2 is FQGNSA. CDR3 length: 15 residues. For the CDR3, the DNA is TGTGCCAGCAGCATAGATACGGGAGTAACCTACGAGCAGTACTTC. Its translation is CASSIDTGVTYEQYF.

As DNA, the CDR3 is TGTGCCAGCAGCTTAACAGGCAGACAAGAGACCCAGTACTTC. The encoded protein is CASSLTGRQETQYF. The chain is built from TRBV7-3 and TRBJ2-5; D gene unclear. From germline, CDR1 is SGHTA and CDR2 FQGTGA. Trimming stripped 0 bases from V and 2 bases from J, with 7 bases between. CDR3 length: 14 amino acids. The full variable domain, its missing parts supplied by reference TRBV7-3 and TRBJ2-5, is GAGVSQTPSNKVTEKGKYVELRCDPISGHTALYWYRQSLGQGPEFLIYFQGTGAADDSGLPNDRFFAVRPEGSVSTLKIQRTERGDSAVYLCASSLTGRQETQYFGPGTRLLVL.

This clonotype came up a few times. The rearrangement joins TRBV6-1 to TRBJ2-1, with 13 bases identical to TRBD2. Germline-derived CDR1 and CDR2 are MNHNS and SASEGT. Losses at the gene ends were 0 bases for V and 8 bases for J; bases not matched to a gene: 4. The CDR3 contains 16 residues. The CDR3 protein is CASSEARTSGSDEQFF. The CDR3 DNA sequence: TGTGCCAGCAGTGAAGCGAGGACTAGCGGGAGCGATGAGCAGTTCTTC.

The CDR3 DNA reads as TGTGCCAGCAGTAACAGGGTCTCCTACGAGCAGTACTTC. Its protein product is CASSNRVSYEQYF. The chain joins TRBV6-1 to TRBJ2-1, with a possible D match to TRBD1 (6 bases). The J call is doubtful: the DNA matches TRBJ2-7 better. Per the germline V gene, CDR1 is MNHNS and CDR2 is SASEGT. CDR3 length equals 13 residues.

The chain joins TRBV12-3 or TRBV12-4 to TRBJ2-3; possible D gene TRBD2, 5 bases. This CDR3 contains 14 residues. V lost 3 bases to trimming and J lost 6 bases, with 13 bases between them. The CDR3: CASSLGVSQDTQYF. CDR3 sequence (DNA): TGTGCCAGCAGTTTGGGAGTCAGCCAGGATACGCAGTATTTT.

As concerns this clonotype: A much larger clone differs by one base, so this may be a read error. The chain combines TRBV6-1 with TRBJ2-1; 9 nucleotides agree with TRBD2. The CDR3 contains 14 residues. Germline V CDR1 and CDR2: MNHNS, SASEGT. With V trimmed by 3 bases and J by 10 bases, 7 bases remained unmatched. As DNA, the CDR3 is TGTGCCAGCAGTGAGGCGGGAGGGCACTACGAGCAGTTCTTC. Its translation is CASSEAGGHYEQFF.

The V and J genes are TRBV12-3 or TRBV12-4 and TRBJ2-1, with D possibly matching TRBD1 (5 bases). The CDR3 contains 13 residues. The V end lost 2 bases, the J end lost 10 bases, and 12 bases lay between the germline ends. The CDR3 sequence is CASSLQRYREQFF. The CDR3 DNA reads as TGTGCCAGCAGTTTACAACGGTACAGGGAGCAGTTCTTC.

This sequence joins TRBV10-1 and TRBJ1-1, with no clear D. Germline lookup yields CDR1 WNHNN and CDR2 SYGVQD (reference sequence). Trimming left V 11 bases short and J 1 base short, with 8 bases between. This CDR3 has 11 amino acids. The CDR3 region has the DNA TGCGCCCGGAGGCGGAACACTGAAGCTTTCTTT. This sequence encodes CARRRNTEAFF.

This clonotype is medium-sized within its sample. The chain is built from TRBV6-1 and TRBJ2-1, with 11 bases identical to TRBD2. The J call may be wrong; the DNA end is better matched by TRBJ2-7. The CDR3 spans 17 residues. CDR1 is MNHNS and CDR2 is SASEGT in the germline V gene. The DNA of the CDR3 is TGTGCCAGCAGAACGGGACTAGCGGATAGCTCCTACAATGAGCAGTACTTC. Amino acids: CASRTGLADSSYNEQYF.

The rearrangement uses TRBV6-6 and TRBJ2-1, with TRBD1 identical over 7 bases. This CDR3 spans 14 amino acids. The trim removed 5 bases at V and 13 bases at J, leaving 14 bases unmatched. CDR1 is MNHNY and CDR2 is SVGAGI in the germline V gene (reference sequence). The CDR3: CASSPIGTEETQFF. In DNA form, the CDR3 reads TGTGCCAGCAGTCCGATTGGGACAGAAGAGACCCAGTTCTTC.

The chain couples TRBV4-1 to TRBJ2-1; 10 bases fit TRBD1. The end of the DNA is better explained by TRBJ2-5, so the J call may be wrong. The length of the CDR3 is 16 residues. The germline V gene encodes CDR1 MGHRA and CDR2 YSYEKL. In DNA, the CDR3 is TGCGCCAGCAGCCAGCCGGGACAGGGGTGGCAAGAGACCCAGTACTTC. As protein: CASSQPGQGWQETQYF.

The V and J genes are TRBV6-6 and TRBJ2-5; weak D call: TRBD1 (5 bases). The germline gives CDR1 MNHNY, CDR2 SVGAGI (reference sequence). Trimming cost V 4 bases and J 5 bases, with 23 bases left between them. The CDR3 length is 17 residues. CDR3 amino acids: CASSFRRGLPTRETQYF. The CDR3, as DNA: TGTGCCAGCAGTTTTAGAAGGGGCCTCCCGACTCGGGAGACCCAGTACTTC.

This chain links TRBV6-1 with TRBJ1-2, with TRBD1 identical over 7 bases. The trim removed 7 bases at V and 3 bases at J, leaving 11 bases unmatched. CDR3 size: 15 residues. Germline-derived CDR1 and CDR2 are MNHNS and SASEGT. CDR3 bases: TGTGCCAGCACCGGCGACAGGGCGGGGGACTATGGCTACACCTTC. Amino acids: CASTGDRAGDYGYTF.

A note on this clonotype: This may come from a read error, since a much larger clone is one base off. The CDR3 here is CASSLAAGSPYEQFF. CDR3 DNA sequence: TGTGCCAGCAGCTTAGCAGCGGGATCTCCCTACGAGCAGTTCTTC. The chain carries TRBV11-3 and TRBJ2-5, with 7 nucleotides matching TRBD2. The DNA matches TRBJ2-1 better at its end, which makes the J call doubtful. CDR3 length: 15 amino acids. Germline V gene lookup returns CDR1 SGHNT and CDR2 YENEEA.

This clonotype is medium-sized (0.01 to 0.1%) in the sample. V usage is TRBV6-1 and J usage is TRBJ1-2, with D uncertain. This CDR3 is built from 13 residues. Looked up from germline, CDR1 is MNHNS and CDR2 is SASEGT. V shed 7 bases and J shed 4 bases, with 13 bases lying between them. The CDR3 loop is CASIIAGGYGYTF. CDR3 bases: TGTGCCAGCATTATAGCAGGAGGCTATGGCTACACCTTC.

The chain joins TRBV7-2 to TRBJ1-5; 10 nucleotides agree with TRBD1. Germline trimming cut 6 bases from V and 4 bases from J; bases unmatched to any gene: 9. The germline gives CDR1 SGHTA, CDR2 FQGNSA. The CDR3 contains 16 residues. CDR3 in DNA: TGTGCCAGCAGTTCCTATCCGGGACAGGGGAATCAGCCCCAGCATTTT. Amino acid sequence: CASSSYPGQGNQPQHF.

The chain employs TRBV11-3 and TRBJ1-2; D possibly corresponds to TRBD1 (5 bases). Germline CDR1 is SGHNT and CDR2 is YENEEA. Trimming left V 0 bases short and J 4 bases short, with 15 bases between. The CDR3 consists of 16 residues. CDR3 bases: TGTGCCAGCAGCTTAGAAGGCAGGGAAGGACGCTATGGCTACACCTTC. Its protein product is CASSLEGREGRYGYTF.

The rearrangement uses TRBV6-1 and TRBJ2-1; TRBD2 agrees at 7 bases. Near its end, the DNA agrees better with TRBJ2-7, so the J call may be wrong. The CDR3 spans 13 residues. Germline lookup yields CDR1 MNHNS and CDR2 SASEGT. CDR3 loop: CASRLAVWSEQYF. CDR3 bases: TGTGCCAGCAGGCTAGCGGTGTGGAGTGAGCAGTACTTC.

The CDR3: CASSLEMNTEAFF. In nucleotides, the CDR3 is TGTGCCAGCAGTTTGGAGATGAACACTGAAGCTTTCTTT. V is TRBV12-3 or TRBV12-4 and J is TRBJ1-1; D is unresolved. The V end was cut by 3 bases, the J end by 0 bases, with 5 bases between. The CDR3 is 13 amino acids.

This clonotype qualifies as large. This chain joins TRBV7-8 and TRBJ1-5; D not resolved. From germline, CDR1 is SGHVS and CDR2 FQNEAQ. The CDR3 consists of 14 residues. The V gene lost 4 bases and the J gene lost 4 bases, with 11 bases spanning the gap. CDR3 nucleotide sequence: TGTGCCAGCAGCTCCTCGTCCGGGAATCAGCCCCAGCATTTT. Its protein is CASSSSSGNQPQHF.

V and J are TRBV6-1 and TRBJ2-2; 7 nucleotides match TRBD1. This CDR3 is 15 amino acids long. Germline lookup yields CDR1 MNHNS and CDR2 SASEGT. J was trimmed by 2 bases and V by 6 bases; bases with no gene match: 6. In nucleotides, the CDR3 is TGTGCCAGCAGGACCGGGACAGCTAACACCGGGGAGCTGTTTTTT. It codes for CASRTGTANTGELFF.

This clonotype was seen more than once but under ten times. As DNA, the CDR3 is TGTGCCAGCAGCGGCGGACTAGCGGGAGAATCCGAAGATACGCAGTATTTT. As protein: CASSGGLAGESEDTQYF. This chain uses TRBV12-3 or TRBV12-4 with TRBJ2-3; 13 bases align to TRBD2. The J segment lost 5 bases and the V segment lost 6 bases, leaving 11 bases of the junction unmatched. The CDR3 consists of 17 residues.

The V gene is TRBV6-5, the J gene TRBJ2-2; possibly TRBD1 for D (5 bases). This CDR3 comprises 15 residues. V lost 2 bases and J 1 base, leaving 8 bases between the germline ends. Per germline, CDR1 MNHEY and CDR2 SVGAGI. The CDR3 region is CASSYGAGNTGELFF. In nucleotides, the CDR3 is TGTGCCAGCAGTTACGGGGCAGGGAACACCGGGGAGCTGTTTTTT.

On this clonotype: Since a much larger clone is just one base distant, this may be a read error. J is TRBJ2-5 and V is TRBV12-3 or TRBV12-4; possibly TRBD2 for D (6 bases). The CDR3 runs 14 residues. The V end was cut by 6 bases, the J end by 11 bases, with 22 bases between. The CDR3 coding sequence is TGTGCCAGCAGGGGGTCCGGGGGAGGAGATGAGCAGTACTTC. The encoded protein is CASRGSGGGDEQYF.

This clonotype was seen only a few times. The V call is TRBV6-1, the J call TRBJ2-3, with D possibly TRBD2 on 6 matching bases. V was pared by 1 base and J by 6 bases, with 17 bases between. The CDR3 runs to 16 residues. Germline CDR1 and CDR2: MNHNS and SASEGT. The CDR3 bases are TGTGCCAGCAGTGAAGAAGTCAGCATGGAGGGCGATACGCAGTATTTT. This gives the protein CASSEEVSMEGDTQYF.

This chain links TRBV12-3 or TRBV12-4 with TRBJ2-1, with 10 bases that match TRBD2. The ends lost 3 bases at V and 6 bases at J; junction bases unmatched: 5. The CDR3 sequence is 15 residues long. The CDR3 reads CASSFTGLAFNEQFF. CDR3 nucleotide sequence: TGTGCCAGCAGTTTTACGGGACTAGCGTTCAATGAGCAGTTCTTC.

The chain carries TRBV6-5 and TRBJ2-5; tentatively, D is TRBD1 or TRBD2 (5 bases each). Matching the DNA end better, TRBJ2-7 makes the J call doubtful. This CDR3 is 14 amino acids long. The V gene's germline CDR1 is MNHEY and CDR2 SVGAGI. The CDR3: CASSYSEGIYEQYF. The CDR3 DNA sequence: TGTGCCAGCAGTTACTCAGAGGGGATCTACGAGCAGTACTTC.

This sequence joins TRBV6-1 and TRBJ2-1; 9 nucleotides match TRBD1. The CDR3 loop spans 15 amino acids. Germline CDR1 MNHNS, CDR2 SASEGT. V dropped 11 bases and J dropped 8; count of bases not matched to a gene: 16. For the CDR3, the DNA is TGTGCCGCCAAAAGGGTACAGGGGGCGATCCATGAGCAGTTCTTC. Residues: CAAKRVQGAIHEQFF.